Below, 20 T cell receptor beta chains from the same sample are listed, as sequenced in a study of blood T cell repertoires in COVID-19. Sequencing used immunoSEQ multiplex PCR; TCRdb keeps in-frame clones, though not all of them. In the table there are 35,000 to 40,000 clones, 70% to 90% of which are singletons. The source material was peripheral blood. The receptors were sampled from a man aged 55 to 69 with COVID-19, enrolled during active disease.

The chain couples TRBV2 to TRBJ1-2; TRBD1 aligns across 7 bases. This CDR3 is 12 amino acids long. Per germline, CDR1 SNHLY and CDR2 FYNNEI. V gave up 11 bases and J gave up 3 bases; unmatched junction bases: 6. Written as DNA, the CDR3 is TGTGCCGGAAGGGGGCTTGACTATGGCTACACCTTC. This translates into CAGRGLDYGYTF. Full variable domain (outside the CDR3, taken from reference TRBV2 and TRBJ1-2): EPEVTQTPSHQVTQMGQEVILRCVPISNHLYFYWYRQILGQKVEFLVSFYNNEISEKSEIFDDQFSVERPDGSNFTLKIRSTKLEDSAMYFCAGRGLDYGYTFGSGTRLTVV.

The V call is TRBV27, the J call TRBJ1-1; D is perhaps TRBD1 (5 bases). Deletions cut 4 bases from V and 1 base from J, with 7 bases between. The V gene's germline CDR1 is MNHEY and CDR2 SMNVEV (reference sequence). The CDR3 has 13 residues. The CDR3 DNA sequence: TGTGCCAGCAGTTCTCAGGGGAACACTGAAGCTTTCTTT. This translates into CASSSQGNTEAFF.

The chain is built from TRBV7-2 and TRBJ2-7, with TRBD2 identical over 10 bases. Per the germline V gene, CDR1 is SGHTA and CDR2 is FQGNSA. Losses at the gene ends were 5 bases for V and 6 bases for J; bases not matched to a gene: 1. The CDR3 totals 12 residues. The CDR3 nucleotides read TGTGCCAGCAGCCGGACTAGCGGCGAGCAGTACTTC. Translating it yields CASSRTSGEQYF.

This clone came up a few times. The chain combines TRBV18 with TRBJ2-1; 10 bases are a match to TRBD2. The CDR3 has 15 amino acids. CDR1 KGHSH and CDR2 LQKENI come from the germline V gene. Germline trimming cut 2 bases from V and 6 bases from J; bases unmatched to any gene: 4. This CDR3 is CASSPSGRARNEQFF. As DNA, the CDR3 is TGTGCCAGCTCACCAAGCGGGAGGGCCCGCAATGAGCAGTTCTTC.

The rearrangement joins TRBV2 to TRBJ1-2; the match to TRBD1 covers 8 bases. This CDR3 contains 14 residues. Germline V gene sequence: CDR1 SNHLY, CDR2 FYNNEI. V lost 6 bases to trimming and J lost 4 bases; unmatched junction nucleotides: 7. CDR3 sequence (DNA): TGTGCCAGCAGGCCGGGACAGGAGGTCTATGGCTACACCTTC. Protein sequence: CASRPGQEVYGYTF.

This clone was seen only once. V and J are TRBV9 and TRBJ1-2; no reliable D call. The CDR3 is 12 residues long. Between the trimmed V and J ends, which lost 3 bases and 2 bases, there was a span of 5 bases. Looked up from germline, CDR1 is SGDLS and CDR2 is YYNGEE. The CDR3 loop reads CASSAQNYGYTF. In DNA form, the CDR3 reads TGTGCCAGCAGCGCTCAGAACTATGGCTACACCTTC.

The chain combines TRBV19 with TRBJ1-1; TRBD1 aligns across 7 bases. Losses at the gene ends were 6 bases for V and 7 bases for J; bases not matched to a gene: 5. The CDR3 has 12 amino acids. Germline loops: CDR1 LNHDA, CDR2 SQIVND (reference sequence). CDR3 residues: CASRRQGGEAFF. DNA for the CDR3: TGTGCCAGTAGGAGACAGGGCGGTGAAGCTTTCTTT.

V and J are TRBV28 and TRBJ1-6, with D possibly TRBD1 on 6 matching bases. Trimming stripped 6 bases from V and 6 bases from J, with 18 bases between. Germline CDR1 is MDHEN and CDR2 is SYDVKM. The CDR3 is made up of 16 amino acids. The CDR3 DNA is TGTGCCAGCAGAAATCCGGGACAAGTGACTAATTCACCCCTCCACTTT. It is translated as CASRNPGQVTNSPLHF.

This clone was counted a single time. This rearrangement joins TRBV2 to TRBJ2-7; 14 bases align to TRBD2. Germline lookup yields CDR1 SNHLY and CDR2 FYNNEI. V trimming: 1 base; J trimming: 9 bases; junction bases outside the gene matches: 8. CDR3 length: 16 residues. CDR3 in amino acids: CASSEDMGLAGEGQYF. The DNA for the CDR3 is TGTGCCAGCAGTGAAGATATGGGACTAGCGGGAGAGGGGCAGTACTTC.

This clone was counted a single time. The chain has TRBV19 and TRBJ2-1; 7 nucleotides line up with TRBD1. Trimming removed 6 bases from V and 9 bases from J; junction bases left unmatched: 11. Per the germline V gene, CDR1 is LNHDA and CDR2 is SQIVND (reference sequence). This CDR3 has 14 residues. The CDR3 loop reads CASRRTTGAGEQFF. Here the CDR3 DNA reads TGTGCCAGTAGAAGAACTACAGGGGCCGGTGAGCAGTTCTTC.

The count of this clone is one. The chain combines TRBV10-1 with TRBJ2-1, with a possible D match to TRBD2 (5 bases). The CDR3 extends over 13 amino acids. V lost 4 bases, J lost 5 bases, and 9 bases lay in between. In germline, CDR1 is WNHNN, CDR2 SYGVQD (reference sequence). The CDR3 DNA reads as TGCGCCAGCAGTGGGAGGCCCGACAATGAGCAGTTCTTC. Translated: CASSGRPDNEQFF.

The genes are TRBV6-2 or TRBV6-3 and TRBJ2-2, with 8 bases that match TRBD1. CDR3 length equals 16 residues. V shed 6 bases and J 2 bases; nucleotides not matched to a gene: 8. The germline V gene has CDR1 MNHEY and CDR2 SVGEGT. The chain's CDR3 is CASSPSGTGNTGELFF. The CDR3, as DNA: TGTGCCAGCAGCCCCTCCGGGACAGGCAACACCGGGGAGCTGTTTTTT.

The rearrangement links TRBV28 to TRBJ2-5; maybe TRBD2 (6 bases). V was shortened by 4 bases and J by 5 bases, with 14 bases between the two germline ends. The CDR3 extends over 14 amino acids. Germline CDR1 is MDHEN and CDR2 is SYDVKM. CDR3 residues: CASSSPGVGETQYF. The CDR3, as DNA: TGTGCCAGCAGTTCCCCGGGAGTTGGGGAGACCCAGTACTTC.

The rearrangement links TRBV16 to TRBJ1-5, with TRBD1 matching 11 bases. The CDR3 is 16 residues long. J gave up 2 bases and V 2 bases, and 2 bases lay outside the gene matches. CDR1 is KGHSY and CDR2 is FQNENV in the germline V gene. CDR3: CASSQTGQGGNQPQHF. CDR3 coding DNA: TGTGCCAGCAGCCAAACGGGACAGGGGGGCAATCAGCCCCAGCATTTT.

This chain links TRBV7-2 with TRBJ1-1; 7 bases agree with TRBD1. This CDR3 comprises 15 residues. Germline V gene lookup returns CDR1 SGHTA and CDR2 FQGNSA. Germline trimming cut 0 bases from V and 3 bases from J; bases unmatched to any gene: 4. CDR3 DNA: TGTGCCAGCAGCTTAGCACACAGGGGTCACACTGAAGCTTTCTTT. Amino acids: CASSLAHRGHTEAFF.

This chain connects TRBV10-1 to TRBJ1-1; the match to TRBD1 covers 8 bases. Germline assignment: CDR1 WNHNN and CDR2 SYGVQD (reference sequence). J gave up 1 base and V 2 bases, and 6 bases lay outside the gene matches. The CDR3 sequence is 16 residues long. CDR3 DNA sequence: TGCGCCAGCAGTGAGGCCCCAGGGGGCGCGAACACTGAAGCTTTCTTT. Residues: CASSEAPGGANTEAFF.

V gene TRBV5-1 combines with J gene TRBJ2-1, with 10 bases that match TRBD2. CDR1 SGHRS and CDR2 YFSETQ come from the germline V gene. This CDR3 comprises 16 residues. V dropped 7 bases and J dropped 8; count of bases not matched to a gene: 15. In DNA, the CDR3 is TGCGCCAGCCGACTTACGGCTAGCGGGAGTGTCGATGAGCAGTTCTTC. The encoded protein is CASRLTASGSVDEQFF.

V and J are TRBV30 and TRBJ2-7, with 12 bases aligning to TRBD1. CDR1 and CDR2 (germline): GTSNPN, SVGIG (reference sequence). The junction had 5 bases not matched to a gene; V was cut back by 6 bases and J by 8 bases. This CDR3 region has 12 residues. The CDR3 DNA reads TGTGCCTGCCGGGACAGGGGGCGCAAGCAGTACTTC. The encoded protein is CACRDRGRKQYF.

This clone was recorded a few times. The CDR3 sequence: CAISESRGGEWVKTQYF. The CDR3 region has the DNA TGTGCCATCAGTGAGTCGAGGGGGGGCGAATGGGTAAAGACCCAGTACTTC. This chain connects TRBV10-3 to TRBJ2-5, with D possibly TRBD2 on 7 matching bases. V was trimmed by 0 bases and J by 6 bases, leaving 20 bases between them. Per the germline V gene, CDR1 is ENHRY and CDR2 is SYGVKD. The CDR3 is 17 amino acids.

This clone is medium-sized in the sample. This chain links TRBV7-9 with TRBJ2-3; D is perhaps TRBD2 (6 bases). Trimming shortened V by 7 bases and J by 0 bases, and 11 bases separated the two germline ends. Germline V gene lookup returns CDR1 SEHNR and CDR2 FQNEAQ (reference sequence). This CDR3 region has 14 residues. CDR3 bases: TGTGCCAGCACCCTGAGCGGGAGCACAGATACGCAGTATTTT. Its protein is CASTLSGSTDTQYF. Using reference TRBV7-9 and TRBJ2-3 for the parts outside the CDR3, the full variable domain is DTGVSQNPRHKITKRGQNVTFRCDPISEHNRLYWYRQTLGQGPEFLTYFQNEAQLEKSRLLSDRFSAERPKGSFSTLEIQRTEQGDSAMYLCASTLSGSTDTQYFGPGTRLTVL.